This TCR beta chain was captured in a study of blood T cells in healthy people across ages. The study, taken as a whole, reports: Whereas aged donors had fewer naive CD4+ cells, long-lived donors had more of them and higher diversity. The study found TCR beta diversity correlated strongly with naive T cell percentage.

Between the trimmed V and J ends, which lost 11 bases and 1 base, there was a span of 10 bases. The CDR3 runs to 12 residues. PCR was performed a second time for 7 to 11 cycles using a sample-barcoded 5' primer and a J-beta primer mix. Template switching added a 12-random-nucleotide identifier to every cDNA molecule. TCRdb analysed the 5' RACE reads with MiXCR anew, one entry per CDR3 protein. The repertoire holds roughly 800,000 distinct CDR3 sequences, under 30% seen once, with 3% in the top ten. With regard to this clonotype: Its antigen is unknown.

These data were also filed under a second study, of T cells of mothers and their children. That publication notes: A few mothers and their six children, all healthy Caucasians, donated.

The sequencing sample was made of blood. The rearrangement links TRBV12-3 or TRBV12-4 to TRBJ2-3, with D possibly being TRBD2 (6 bases). This TCR came from a boy between 5 and 17 years old in good health. CDR3 DNA sequence: TGTGCCGGGGGGTTCGGCACAGATACGCAGTATTTT. Residues: CAGGFGTDTQYF.